This T cell receptor beta chain was documented in a study of T cell responses to AZD1222 COVID-19 vaccine. To note about this clone: What it recognizes is unknown.

The V and J ends lost 4 bases and 4 bases, in that order; junction bases with no gene match: 6. Per the germline V gene, CDR1 is GTSNPN and CDR2 is SVGIG (reference sequence). The CDR3 consists of 14 residues. The table came from immunoSEQ multiplex PCR; TCRdb's copy has only in-frame clones and leaves some out. The profile shows under 150,000 clones, about 90% of them singletons. Study outcomes and limitations: Vaccine-associated CD4 TCRs ranged over spike, dominating at 160-218 and 743-854.

This material consisted of peripheral blood, taken on day 0 of AZD1222 vaccination. This clonotype was sampled from an adult in good health. V gene TRBV30 combines with J gene TRBJ2-7; 11 bases map to TRBD1. In DNA, the CDR3 is TGTGCCTGGACCTGGGACAGGGGGAGGTACGAGCAGTACTTC. Translating gives CAWTWDRGRYEQYF. Combining the CDR3 with reference TRBV30 and TRBJ2-7 gives the whole variable domain SQTIHQWPATLVQPVGSPLSLECTVEGTSNPNLYWYRQAAGRGLQLLFYSVGIGQISSEVPQNLSASRPQDRQFILSSKKLLLSDSGFYLCAWTWDRGRYEQYFGPGTRLTVT.